This T cell receptor (beta chain) appears in the sequencing data of a study of Graves' ophthalmopathy and Graves' hyperthyroidism. CDR1 and CDR2 from the germline V gene are GTSNPN and SVGIG (reference sequence). V lost 2 bases, J lost 4 bases, and 9 bases stayed unmatched. CDR3 size: 16 residues. The sequenced template was RNA, covering the TCR beta CDR3 region. Second-round multiplex PCR came after first-round RT-PCR with HTBI primers. TCRdb re-analysed the multiplex PCR reads in MiXCR, keeping a single row per CDR3 protein. The sample yields 400,000 to 450,000 distinct CDR3 sequences, roughly 20% seen once. This clonotype was picked up many times.

Input material: peripheral blood. The chain recombines TRBV30 with TRBJ2-5, with 11 bases matching TRBD1. The clonotype originates from a woman between 18 and 29 years old with stable Graves' hyperthyroidism. The CDR3 coding sequence is TGTGCCTGGAGTAAACCGGGACAGGGGGTTGGAGAGACCCAGTACTTC. Protein product: CAWSKPGQGVGETQYF.